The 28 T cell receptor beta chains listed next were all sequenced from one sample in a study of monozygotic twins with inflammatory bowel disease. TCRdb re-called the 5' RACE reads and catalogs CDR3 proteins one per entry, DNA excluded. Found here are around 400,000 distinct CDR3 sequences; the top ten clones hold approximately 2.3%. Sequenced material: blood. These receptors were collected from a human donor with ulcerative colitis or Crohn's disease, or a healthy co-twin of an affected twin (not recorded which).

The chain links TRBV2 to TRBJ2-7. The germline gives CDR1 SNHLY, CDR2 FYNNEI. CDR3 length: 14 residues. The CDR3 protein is CASAEQGAPYEQYF. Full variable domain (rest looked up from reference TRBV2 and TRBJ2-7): EPEVTQTPSHQVTQMGQEVILRCVPISNHLYFYWYRQILGQKVEFLVSFYNNEISEKSEIFDDQFSVERPDGSNFTLKIRSTKLEDSAMYFCASAEQGAPYEQYFGPGTRLTVT.

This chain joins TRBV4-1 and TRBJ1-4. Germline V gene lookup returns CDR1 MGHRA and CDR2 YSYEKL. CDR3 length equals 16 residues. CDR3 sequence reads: CASSQGRVGTNEKLFF.

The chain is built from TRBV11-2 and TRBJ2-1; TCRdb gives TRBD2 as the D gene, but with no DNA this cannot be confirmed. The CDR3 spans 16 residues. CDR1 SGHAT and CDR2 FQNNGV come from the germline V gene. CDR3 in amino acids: CASSPRLAGGPNEQFF. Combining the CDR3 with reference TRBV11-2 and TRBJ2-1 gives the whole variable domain EAGVAQSPRYKIIEKRQSVAFWCNPISGHATLYWYQQILGQGPKLLIQFQNNGVVDDSQLPKDRFSAERLKGVDSTLKIQPAKLEDSAVYLCASSPRLAGGPNEQFFGPGTRLTVL.

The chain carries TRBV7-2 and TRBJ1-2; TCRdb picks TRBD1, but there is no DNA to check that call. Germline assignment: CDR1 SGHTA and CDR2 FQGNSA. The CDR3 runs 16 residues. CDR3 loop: CASSLGQGAINYGYTF.

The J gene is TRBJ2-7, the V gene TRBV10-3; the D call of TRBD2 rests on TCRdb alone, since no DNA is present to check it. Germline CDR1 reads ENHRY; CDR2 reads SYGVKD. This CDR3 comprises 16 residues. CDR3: CAIGLAGGPGSYEQYF.

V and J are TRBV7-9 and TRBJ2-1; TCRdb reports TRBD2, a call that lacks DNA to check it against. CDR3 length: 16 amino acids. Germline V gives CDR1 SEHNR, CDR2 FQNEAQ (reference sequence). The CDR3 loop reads CASSPPLVLLYNEQFF.

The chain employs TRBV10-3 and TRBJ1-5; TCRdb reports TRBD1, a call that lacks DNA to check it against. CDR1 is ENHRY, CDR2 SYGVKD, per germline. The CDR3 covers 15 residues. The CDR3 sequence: CAISATGVDNQPQHF.

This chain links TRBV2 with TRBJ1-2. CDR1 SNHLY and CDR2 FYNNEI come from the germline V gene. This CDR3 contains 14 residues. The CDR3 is CASSVTGRVDGYTF.

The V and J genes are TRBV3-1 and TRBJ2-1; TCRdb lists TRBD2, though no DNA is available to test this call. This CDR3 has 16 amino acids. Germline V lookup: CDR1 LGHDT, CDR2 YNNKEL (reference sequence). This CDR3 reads CASSVSLAGARNEQFF.

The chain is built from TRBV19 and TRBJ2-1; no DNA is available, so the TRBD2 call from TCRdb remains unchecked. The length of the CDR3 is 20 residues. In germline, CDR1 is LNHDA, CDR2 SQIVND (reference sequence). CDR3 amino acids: CASSTPPGLADDYSYNEQFF.

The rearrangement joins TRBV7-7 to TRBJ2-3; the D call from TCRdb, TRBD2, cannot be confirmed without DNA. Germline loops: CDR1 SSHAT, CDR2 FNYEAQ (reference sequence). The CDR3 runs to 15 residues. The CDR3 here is CASSAALAGEDTQYF. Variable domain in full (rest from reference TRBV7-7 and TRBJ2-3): GAGVSQSPRYKVTKRGQDVTLRCDPISSHATLYWYQQALGQGPEFLTYFNYEAQPDKSGLPSDRFSAERPEGSISTLTIQRTEQRDSAMYRCASSAALAGEDTQYFGPGTRLTVL.

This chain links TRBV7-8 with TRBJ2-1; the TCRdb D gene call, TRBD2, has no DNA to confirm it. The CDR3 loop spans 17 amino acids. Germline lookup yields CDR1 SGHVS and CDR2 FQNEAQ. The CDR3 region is CASSLRTSGRTANEQFF.

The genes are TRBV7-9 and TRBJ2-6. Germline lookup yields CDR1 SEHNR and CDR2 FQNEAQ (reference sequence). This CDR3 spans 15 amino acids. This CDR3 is CASSYDLPGANVLTF.

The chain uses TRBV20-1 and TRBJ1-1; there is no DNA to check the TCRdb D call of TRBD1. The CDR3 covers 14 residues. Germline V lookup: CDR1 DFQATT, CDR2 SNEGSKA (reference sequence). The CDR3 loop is CSARVGGAGTEAFF.

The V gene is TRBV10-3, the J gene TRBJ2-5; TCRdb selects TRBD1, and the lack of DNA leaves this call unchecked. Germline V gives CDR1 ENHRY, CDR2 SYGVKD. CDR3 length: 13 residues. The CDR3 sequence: CAIRGTGRETQYF.

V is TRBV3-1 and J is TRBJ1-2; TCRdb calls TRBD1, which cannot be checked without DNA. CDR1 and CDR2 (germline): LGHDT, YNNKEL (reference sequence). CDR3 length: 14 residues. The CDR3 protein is CASSHSTGGYGYTF.

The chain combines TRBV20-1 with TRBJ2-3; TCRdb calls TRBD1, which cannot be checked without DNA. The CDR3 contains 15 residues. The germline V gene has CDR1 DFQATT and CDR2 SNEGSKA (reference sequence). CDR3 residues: CSARDIGGSTDTQYF.

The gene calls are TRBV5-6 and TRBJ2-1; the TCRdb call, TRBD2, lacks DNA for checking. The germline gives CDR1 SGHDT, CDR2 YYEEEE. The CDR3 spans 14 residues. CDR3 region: CASSLGTDPSREFF.

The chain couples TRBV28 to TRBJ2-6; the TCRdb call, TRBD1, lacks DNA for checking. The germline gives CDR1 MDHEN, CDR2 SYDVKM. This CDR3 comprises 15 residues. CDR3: CASSFRGSGANVLTF.

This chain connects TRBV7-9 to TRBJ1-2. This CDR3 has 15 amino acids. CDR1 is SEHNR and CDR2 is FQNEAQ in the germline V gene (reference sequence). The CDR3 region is CASSFIQGSEYGYTF.

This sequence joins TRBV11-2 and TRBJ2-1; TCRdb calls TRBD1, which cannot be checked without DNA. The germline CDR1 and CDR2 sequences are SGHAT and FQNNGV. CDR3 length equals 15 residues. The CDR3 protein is CASSSRGGGYNEQFF.

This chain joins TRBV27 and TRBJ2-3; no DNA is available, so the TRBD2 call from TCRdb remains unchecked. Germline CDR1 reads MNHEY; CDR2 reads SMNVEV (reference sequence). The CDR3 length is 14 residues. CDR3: CASSGLAKADTQYF.

The CDR3 spells CASTHPQGSTDTQYF. The chain uses TRBV19 and TRBJ2-3; TCRdb calls TRBD1, which cannot be checked without DNA. The germline gives CDR1 LNHDA, CDR2 SQIVND (reference sequence). The CDR3 extends over 15 amino acids.

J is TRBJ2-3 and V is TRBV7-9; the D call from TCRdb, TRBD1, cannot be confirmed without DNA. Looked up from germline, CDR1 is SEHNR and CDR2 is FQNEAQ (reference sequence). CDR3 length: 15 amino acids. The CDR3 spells CASSLRDRVTDTQYF.

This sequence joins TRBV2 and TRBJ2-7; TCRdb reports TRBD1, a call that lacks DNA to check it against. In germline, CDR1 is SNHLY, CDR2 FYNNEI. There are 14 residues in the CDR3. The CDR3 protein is CASSSDRAAYEQYF.

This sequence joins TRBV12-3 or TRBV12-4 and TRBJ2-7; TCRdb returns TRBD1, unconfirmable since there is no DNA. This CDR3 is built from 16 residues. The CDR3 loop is CASSLTVGVGSYEQYF.

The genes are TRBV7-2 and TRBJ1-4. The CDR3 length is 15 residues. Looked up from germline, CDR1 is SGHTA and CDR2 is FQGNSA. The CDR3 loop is CASSFGLATNEKLFF.

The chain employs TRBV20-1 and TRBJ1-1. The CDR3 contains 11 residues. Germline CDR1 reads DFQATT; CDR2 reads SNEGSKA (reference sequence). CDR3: CSARDFPRAFF.